This record concerns one T cell receptor (beta chain) sequence. As yet, its antigen is unknown. This record comes from a study of cytomegalovirus exposure and HLA in healthy donors. On the study more broadly: An earlier analysis found fewer than 140 million unique TCR beta sequences from around 180 million T cells. In terms of ancestry, the Caucasian-associated cluster contained roughly 81% of the approximately 420 genotyped donors.

Study results and limitations: An analysis that came later showed most CMV-associated TCR beta chains appearing HLA-restricted. In a later analysis, compared with equally common non-associated chains, HLA-associated beta chains were more expanded.

Primers: 60 Vbeta forward and 13 Jbeta reverse. TCRdb's table, derived via immunoSEQ multiplex PCR, lists solely in-frame clones and lacks some. The sample contains 200,000 to 250,000 clones, about 80% of which appear only once. The CDR3 has 13 residues. Looked up from germline, CDR1 is SGHTA and CDR2 is FQGNSA. Between the trimmed V and J ends, which lost 5 bases and 1 base, there was a span of 8 bases. Sequencing used PBMCs. This chain joins TRBV7-2 and TRBJ1-1; D unresolved. The origin of this receptor is a woman aged 40 to 49 in good health and CMV-seronegative. CDR3 in amino acids: CASSIRQNTEAFF. Written as DNA, the CDR3 is TGTGCCAGCAGCATAAGACAGAACACTGAAGCTTTCTTT.